The 2 T cell receptor beta chains reported below all come from one sample, sequenced in a study of blood T cell repertoires in COVID-19. Assay: immunoSEQ multiplex PCR; the TCRdb copy retains only in-frame clones and omits some. Among approximately 70,000 clones listed, 75% to 90% were seen once. Material: peripheral blood. These TCRs come from a woman aged 80 or over with active or convalescent COVID-19.

CDR3: CASSSGQGRTEAFF. CDR3 bases: TGTGCCAGCAGCTCCGGACAGGGGAGAACTGAAGCTTTCTTT. The chain employs TRBV7-9 and TRBJ1-1, with TRBD1 matching 9 bases. Unmatched junction bases numbered 5, after V lost 4 bases and J lost 5 bases. CDR1 is SEHNR and CDR2 is FQNEAQ in the germline V gene (reference sequence). This CDR3 spans 14 amino acids.

The sample holds a few counts of this clone. The V call is TRBV19, the J call TRBJ1-1; D is ambiguous. This CDR3 is built from 11 residues. Trimming stripped 7 bases from V and 1 base from J, with 4 bases between. The germline V gene encodes CDR1 LNHDA and CDR2 SQIVND (reference sequence). The CDR3 is CASIRNTEAFF. DNA of the CDR3: TGTGCCAGTATCAGGAACACTGAAGCTTTCTTT.